In its sample, the clone carrying this T cell receptor (beta chain) was seen a few times. It was with a sample-barcoded 5' primer and a J-beta primer mix that a second PCR of about 7 to 12 cycles was run. One entry per CDR3 protein results from TCRdb running MiXCR on the 5' RACE reads. The sample lists 650,000 to 1,000,000 distinct CDR3 sequences, under 40% occurring once. Germline V CDR1 and CDR2: DFQATT, SNEGSKA (reference sequence). Trimming stripped 7 bases from V and 4 bases from J, with 5 bases between. The length of the CDR3 is 11 residues. This entry belongs to a study of blood T cells in healthy people across ages.

This clonotype was obtained from a man aged 18 to 35 in good health. The chain couples TRBV20-1 to TRBJ2-6; no clear D. Sequencing was performed on blood. The CDR3 loop reads CSVVGANVLTF. CDR3 DNA sequence: TGCAGTGTCGTAGGGGCCAACGTCCTGACTTTC.